This is a list of T cell receptor beta chains from one sample in a study of blood T cells in healthy people across ages. TCRdb reprocessed the 5' RACE reads via MiXCR and lists one record per CDR3 protein. The table shows 1.5 million to 1.8 million distinct CDR3 sequences, with 42% occurring only once. Sequencing used blood. The receptors come from a young woman in good health. CDR3s leave out the opening cysteine and the closing phenylalanine or tryptophan. Fields, in order: V gene, CDR3 protein.

TRBV15,ATSRDQTGWPFRYGCT
TRBV4-2,ASSQDSGRDQPQH
TRBV21-1,ASSKARSRGHTEAF
TRBV29-1,SVGSGARFMIGAF
TRBV12-3/TRBV12-4,ASSFPQTGLSTDTQY
TRBV4-2,ASSPTGTGKNNEQY
TRBV7-9,ASSPSGSYERY
TRBV20-1,SARDQGAGRSYEQY
TRBV5-6,ASSRGQLTNYGYT
TRBV10-3,ATRQDNQPQH
TRBV27,ASSLSTAGEETQY
TRBV11-1,ASSLARTPTGQGPYPSDTQY
TRBV4-1,ASSQSPGGYNEQF
TRBV29-1,SVERGGDTQY
TRBV5-5,ASSWGLETQY
TRBV12-5,ASGLSMGFSNQPQH
TRBV12-3/TRBV12-4,ASSYLGPQPQH
TRBV12-3/TRBV12-4,ASSSRTSGTGELF
TRBV12-3/TRBV12-4,ASSWRRGPVGYGYT
TRBV3-1,ASSQAPGGGGTEAF
TRBV11-2,ASSLDRASGNEQF
TRBV6-6,ASSYDPRNTQY
TRBV10-1,ASITDRYQETQY
TRBV7-2,ASSLGGGGKNIQY
TRBV6-5,ASSYSFKRGANEKLF
TRBV5-1,ASSAGQGVSSTEAF
TRBV12-3/TRBV12-4,ASSSKSSGANVLT
TRBV12-3/TRBV12-4,ASTVQGAGSLAKNIQY
TRBV5-1,ASSLGPTGTINQPQH
TRBV6-1,ASNRERYNEKLF
TRBV4-2,ASSQGVDRAQPQH
TRBV7-2,ASTEGYNEQF
TRBV20-1,SAGTTALDYNEQF
TRBV10-3,AISDRRTMNTEAF
TRBV4-3,ASSQVGQPETQY
TRBV6-2/TRBV6-3,ASTLAGGPGEQY
TRBV4-1,ASSQSATSSHEQY
TRBV29-1,SVGFSRLAGENEQY
TRBV4-3,ASSPTYEDHNTIY
TRBV7-9,TSSYTDNYGYT
TRBV4-3,ASSQDTGSSYEQY
TRBV7-2,ASSPQGNKNIQY
TRBV9,ASSVDGSGNQPQH
TRBV7-9,ASSGEGAGRTSYGYT
TRBV29-1,SVDRGDTEAF